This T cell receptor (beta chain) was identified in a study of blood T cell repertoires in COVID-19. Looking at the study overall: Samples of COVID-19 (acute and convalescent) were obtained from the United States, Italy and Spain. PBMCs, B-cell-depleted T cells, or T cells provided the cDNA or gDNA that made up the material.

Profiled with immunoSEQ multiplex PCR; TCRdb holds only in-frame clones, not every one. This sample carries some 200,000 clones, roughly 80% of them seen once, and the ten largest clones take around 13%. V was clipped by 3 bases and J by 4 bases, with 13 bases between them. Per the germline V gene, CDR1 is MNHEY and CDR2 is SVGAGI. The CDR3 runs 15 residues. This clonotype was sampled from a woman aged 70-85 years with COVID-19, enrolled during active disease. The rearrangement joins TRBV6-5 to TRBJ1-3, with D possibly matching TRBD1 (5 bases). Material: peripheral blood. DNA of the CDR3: TGTGCCAGCAGTTATTCAGGGACTGACGGAAACACCATATATTTT. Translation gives CASSYSGTDGNTIYF.